This T cell receptor beta chain was recovered during a study of blood T cells in healthy people across ages. This CDR3 comprises 14 residues. Trimming at V came to 4 bases and at J to 3 bases, leaving 6 bases not matched to a gene. Germline V gives CDR1 SGHNT, CDR2 YYREEE (reference sequence). This clonotype has ten or more counts. The use of a sample-barcoded 5' primer and a J-beta primer mix characterized a second PCR of about 7 to 12 cycles. MiXCR, run by TCRdb on the 5' RACE reads, gives a single entry per CDR3 protein. The table includes fewer than 800,000 distinct CDR3 sequences, roughly 30% detected once.

J is TRBJ1-2 and V is TRBV5-4, with 7 bases identical to TRBD1. The TCR comes from a woman aged 80 or over in good health. Sequenced material: blood. In DNA form, the CDR3 reads TGTGCCAGCAGCGGAGCCGGGACAGACTATGGCTACACCTTC. This gives the protein CASSGAGTDYGYTF.